This T cell receptor beta chain was documented in a study of radiotherapy plus CTLA-4 blockade in lung cancer. Study summary: Disease control was present in 30% to 35% of patients, and objective responses in around 18%.

CDR3 length: 14 residues. V was clipped by 0 bases and J by 4 bases; unmatched bases: 0. Per germline, CDR1 SEHNR and CDR2 FQNEAQ (reference sequence). Here immunoSEQ multiplex PCR was the method, and the copy in TCRdb shows in-frame clones only, minus some. The sample contains roughly 100,000 clones, approximately 87% of which appear only once. This clonotype originated in a human donor with non-small cell lung cancer that progressed on radiotherapy plus ipilimumab. Some clones in this sample may be carry-over from other donors' samples. The material was peripheral blood, obtained from a patient treated with radiotherapy plus ipilimumab. This chain uses TRBV7-9 with TRBJ1-1; 9 nucleotides match TRBD1. CDR3 in DNA: TGTGCCAGCAGCTTAGCGACAGGGGGCACTGAAGCTTTCTTT. Amino acids: CASSLATGGTEAFF.